This record looks at one T cell receptor (beta chain) sequence and its context. The antigen is unknown. TCRdb passed the RACE reads through MiXCR, listing each CDR3 protein once. The data show about 64,000 distinct CDR3 sequences, approximately 10% seen once. These data come from a study of human T cells and chemical hapten exposure. Study-wide findings and caveats: There was no change with DPC sensitization in TCRs above 1 in 1000 frequency.

Noted time point: pre-sensitization, week 0. Treatment reported: therapeutic diphenylcyclopropenone sensitization with weekly scalp DPC. The CDR3 contains 15 residues. V lost 5 bases and J lost 0, with 10 bases in between. Germline assignment: CDR1 SGHTA and CDR2 FQGNSA. This chain links TRBV7-2 with TRBJ2-2; the D gene is possibly TRBD1 (6 bases). The receptor was derived from a woman aged 40 to 50 with alopecia areata. Some clones in this sample may be carry-over from other donors' samples. This specimen consisted of whole blood, obtained in connection with sensitization to the hapten diphenylcyclopropenone (DPC). DNA of the CDR3: TGTGCCAGCAGCCCACAGGGTGCGAACACCGGGGAGCTGTTTTTT. Translating it yields CASSPQGANTGELFF.